The 20 T cell receptor beta chains presented below share a single source sample, sequenced in a study of T-cell reconstitution after alpha-beta-depleted transplantation in children. Unique molecular identifiers were used to barcode this TCRbeta library. Each CDR3 protein is one row after TCRdb ran MiXCR on the PCR reads. The data hold about 500,000 distinct CDR3 sequences, with approximately 32% observed a single time. Material: PBMCs from the stem cell graft donor, obtained from the stem cell graft. The receptors were gathered from a human donor who donated a stem cell graft to a child with aplastic anemia.

This clonotype has just a few counts. The chain recombines TRBV5-1 with TRBJ2-7, with 10 bases that match TRBD2. V was pared by 0 bases and J by 5 bases, with 8 bases of the junction left unmatched. Germline CDR1 SGHRS, CDR2 YFSETQ. CDR3 length: 16 residues. The CDR3: CASSLDLAGVTDEQYF. The CDR3 bases are TGCGCCAGCAGCTTGGACCTAGCGGGAGTAACTGACGAGCAGTACTTC. The full variable domain, with the rest looked up from reference TRBV5-1 and TRBJ2-7, is KAGVTQTPRYLIKTRGQQVTLSCSPISGHRSVSWYQQTPGQGLQFLFEYFSETQRNKGNFPGRFSGRQFSNSRSEMNVSTLELGDSALYLCASSLDLAGVTDEQYFGPGTRLTVT.

As to this clonotype: One junction end does not reproduce the germline sequence, and a read error may be involved. The V gene is TRBV27, the J gene TRBJ2-1, with D possibly matching TRBD1 (5 bases). The length of the CDR3 is 15 residues. Germline V gene data show CDR1 as MNHEY and CDR2 as SMNVEV (reference sequence). The CDR3 reads CASGFKGFTYNEQFF. CDR3 bases: TGTGCCAGCGGTTTCAAGGGGTTTACCTACAATGAGCAGTTCTTC.

This clonotype was detected only a few times. The V gene is TRBV30, the J gene TRBJ2-5; 7 bases map to TRBD2. The J segment lost 1 base and the V segment lost 0 bases, leaving 5 bases of the junction unmatched. The V gene's germline CDR1 is GTSNPN and CDR2 SVGIG (reference sequence). This CDR3 spans 15 amino acids. The CDR3: CAWSVSGGPQETQYF. CDR3 nucleotides: TGTGCCTGGAGTGTTTCGGGAGGCCCCCAAGAGACCCAGTACTTC.

The V gene is TRBV7-2, the J gene TRBJ2-1, with a possible D match to TRBD2 (6 bases). Germline CDR1 SGHTA, CDR2 FQGNSA. The CDR3 contains 13 residues. The germline V and J ends were trimmed by 5 bases and 7 bases, with 12 bases remaining between them. The CDR3 DNA is TGTGCCAGCAGCGTCGGAGGGCCGAATGAGCAGTTCTTC. It yields the protein CASSVGGPNEQFF.

The sample holds a few counts of this clonotype. This chain uses TRBV12-3 or TRBV12-4 with TRBJ2-1, with no clear D. V was pared by 2 bases and J by 4 bases, with 9 bases between. The CDR3 covers 14 residues. CDR3 nucleotide sequence: TGTGCCAGCAGTTTACTGGCGGCTTACAATGAGCAGTTCTTC. This codes for CASSLLAAYNEQFF.

The chain combines TRBV12-3 or TRBV12-4 with TRBJ1-2; 10 nucleotides agree with TRBD1. There are 15 residues in the CDR3. The V and J ends lost 3 bases and 4 bases, in that order; junction bases with no gene match: 5. The CDR3 DNA is TGTGCCAGCAGTTTGGGGACAGGGGCTCCCTATGGCTACACCTTC. It specifies CASSLGTGAPYGYTF.

The rearrangement links TRBV6-1 to TRBJ2-3, with 8 bases lining up with TRBD2. Germline V lookup: CDR1 MNHNS, CDR2 SASEGT. The CDR3 consists of 16 residues. The V and J ends lost 6 bases and 8 bases, in that order; junction bases with no gene match: 16. The CDR3 protein is CASRAPGAGAGATQYF. For the CDR3, the DNA is TGTGCCAGCAGGGCCCCAGGGGCGGGAGCGGGGGCTACGCAGTATTTT.

This clonotype came up a few times. This sequence joins TRBV25-1 and TRBJ1-2; D is perhaps TRBD1 (5 bases). V dropped 8 bases and J dropped 3 bases, with 22 bases sitting between them. Germline V gene data show CDR1 as MGHDK and CDR2 as SYGVNS. CDR3 length: 16 residues. CDR3 DNA sequence: TGTGCCAGCCCTCGAAGGGGAGGATTCGTGGACTATGGCTACACCTTC. Translation gives CASPRRGGFVDYGYTF.

This chain links TRBV12-3 or TRBV12-4 with TRBJ1-1; possible D gene TRBD1, 5 bases. The CDR3 length is 14 residues. V was trimmed by 5 bases and J by 0 bases, leaving 10 bases between them. The CDR3 DNA follows: TGTGCCAGCAGTGGAGACAGATTGAACACTGAAGCTTTCTTT. It encodes CASSGDRLNTEAFF.

The J gene is TRBJ2-3, the V gene TRBV28, with TRBD2 as a possible D gene (6 bases). V lost 5 bases and J lost 4, with 22 bases in between. CDR1 is MDHEN, CDR2 SYDVKM, per germline. The CDR3 covers 17 residues. CDR3 bases: TGTGCCAGCAGTGATTTGACTAGTGCGACGGGATCAGATACGCAGTATTTT. Protein product: CASSDLTSATGSDTQYF.

This clonotype has just a few counts. V gene TRBV6-5 combines with J gene TRBJ2-1; 8 bases map to TRBD2. Germline CDR1 and CDR2: MNHEY and SVGAGI. The V and J ends lost 1 base and 3 bases, in that order; junction bases with no gene match: 5. The CDR3 sequence is 16 residues long. CDR3 sequence: CASSYLGGRNYNEQFF. In DNA, the CDR3 is TGTGCCAGCAGTTACTTAGGCGGGAGGAACTACAATGAGCAGTTCTTC.

This clonotype came up a few times. This chain connects TRBV6-5 to TRBJ1-6; D is unclear. The ends were cut back, 0 bases at V and 11 bases at J, with 8 bases in the middle. The CDR3 consists of 13 residues. Per the germline V gene, CDR1 is MNHEY and CDR2 is SVGAGI. The CDR3 sequence: CASSYSSWAPLHF. Here the CDR3 DNA reads TGTGCCAGCAGTTACTCGAGCTGGGCACCCCTCCACTTT.

V and J are TRBV28 and TRBJ2-7, with 7 bases that match TRBD1. V shed 2 bases, J shed 7 bases, and the junction held 5 bases outside the gene matches. The germline CDR1 and CDR2 sequences are MDHEN and SYDVKM. The CDR3 is 13 residues long. The CDR3 loop reads CASSLQGVREQYF. The CDR3 region has the DNA TGTGCCAGCAGTTTACAGGGGGTGCGTGAGCAGTACTTC.

This clonotype was seen a handful of times. The CDR3 coding sequence is TGTGCCAGCAGCGGGGGACTAGTCACAGATACGCAGTATTTT. It translates to CASSGGLVTDTQYF. The gene calls are TRBV12-3 or TRBV12-4 and TRBJ2-3, with 8 nucleotides matching TRBD2. The V gene end was trimmed by 6 bases and the J gene end by 2 bases; junction bases not matched to a gene: 4. This CDR3 contains 14 residues.

The chain carries TRBV6-1 and TRBJ2-3; unclear D gene. V was trimmed by 6 bases and J by 1 base, leaving 14 bases between them. The CDR3 totals 15 residues. Germline V gives CDR1 MNHNS, CDR2 SASEGT. CDR3 nucleotides: TGTGCCAGCAGCCCCAGACCATTTCGCACAGATACGCAGTATTTT. This sequence encodes CASSPRPFRTDTQYF.

This clonotype was seen a few times. This chain joins TRBV19 and TRBJ2-7, with 7 bases matching TRBD1. CDR1 LNHDA and CDR2 SQIVND come from the germline V gene (reference sequence). J lost 2 bases, V lost 6 bases, and 7 bases had no gene match. The CDR3 is made up of 14 amino acids. Written as DNA, the CDR3 is TGTGCCAGTAGCCTCCGGGACAGTCCCTACGAGCAGTACTTC. Residues: CASSLRDSPYEQYF.

J is TRBJ2-7 and V is TRBV11-2; D is unresolved. The CDR3 loop spans 14 amino acids. CDR1 SGHAT and CDR2 FQNNGV come from the germline V gene. The V gene lost 0 bases and the J gene lost 9 bases, with 15 bases spanning the gap. CDR3 DNA: TGTGCCAGCAGCTTAGAGGTCGGGCAGGACGGGCAGTACGTC. It specifies CASSLEVGQDGQYV.

V and J are TRBV29-1 and TRBJ2-3; 7 positions match TRBD2. Germline CDR1 reads SQVTM; CDR2 reads ANQGSEA. The CDR3 contains 13 residues. CDR3: CSGGRDSTDTQYF. CDR3 in DNA: TGCAGTGGGGGGAGGGACAGCACAGATACGCAGTATTTT.

This clonotype was recorded a few times. The chain uses TRBV18 and TRBJ2-1; 9 nucleotides match TRBD2. J lost 8 bases, V lost 3 bases, and 5 bases had no gene match. The CDR3 runs 14 residues. Germline CDR1 KGHSH, CDR2 LQKENI. The chain's CDR3 is CASSPPWTSDEQFF. CDR3 in DNA: TGTGCCAGCTCACCGCCCTGGACTAGCGATGAGCAGTTCTTC.

The chain is built from TRBV5-6 and TRBJ2-4, with 7 bases lining up with TRBD1. The CDR3 is made up of 12 amino acids. Trimming cost V 7 bases and J 8 bases; bases outside gene matches: 6. Germline CDR1 is SGHDT and CDR2 is YYEEEE. The CDR3 nucleotides read TGTGCCAGCCGGAGACAGGGAGACATTCAGTACTTC. It translates to CASRRQGDIQYF.